This T cell receptor beta chain was found in a study of shared clonotypes between healthy human individuals. General study results and limits: The low donor count limited represented genetic and exposure-history diversity. Shared clonotypes: approximately 5% naive CD4, under 4% naive CD8, roughly 2.4% memory CD4, 0.4% to 0.45% memory CD8.

Replicate sorted-subset PCRs were loaded with approximately 200 ng DNA, tens of thousands of T cell genomes. Per the authors' pipeline: Junction-only immunoSEQ data arrived without quality scores, meaning filtering differed. Measured with immunoSEQ multiplex PCR; TCRdb has only the in-frame clones, and not every one. That table gives V, J and clone size, and the DNA gave D and trimming. The data hold about 2 million clones, with approximately 94% observed a single time. Details on this clone: Antigen unknown.

Naive CD8 cells comprised CD45RO-negative, CCR7-positively selected cells, excluding terminally differentiated effector memory CD45RA+ cells. V shed 2 bases and J shed 3 bases, with 11 bases lying between them. Germline V gives CDR1 MNHNS, CDR2 SASEGT. The CDR3 consists of 14 residues. The chain joins TRBV6-1 to TRBJ2-7; D tentatively reads TRBD1 or TRBD2 (5 bases each). The TCR comes from a man younger than 30 in good health. Sequenced material: naive CD8+ T cells sorted from blood. CDR3 bases: TGTGCCAGCAGTGAATGGGGGTTTGGCTACGAGCAGTACTTC. Translated, it gives CASSEWGFGYEQYF.